Listed here is a single T cell receptor (beta chain). The antigen is unknown. TCRdb re-derived calls from the 5' RACE reads in MiXCR, one entry per CDR3 protein. The repertoire holds 650,000 to 750,000 distinct CDR3 sequences, with approximately 21% as singletons. This entry comes from a study of identical twins. Findings and limits, study-wide: Out-of-frame beta chain sequences displayed weaker excess sharing between twins.

The CDR3 runs to 16 residues. Germline values: CDR1 ENHRY, CDR2 SYGVKD. V shed 6 bases and J 2 bases; nucleotides not matched to a gene: 12. This sample was shared with a second study, whose subject was T cells expressing NK-cell markers.

The material sequenced was PBMCs. The genes are TRBV10-3 and TRBJ1-2; 7 nucleotides align to TRBD1. The origin of this receptor is a woman younger than 35 in good health. CDR3 bases: TGTGCCATCAGCGCGAGTTTAGGGACAGTAAACTATGGCTACACCTTC. Protein: CAISASLGTVNYGYTF.